This T cell receptor beta chain was recorded in a study of shared T cell receptors in the human thymus. Assay: immunoSEQ multiplex PCR; the TCRdb copy retains only in-frame clones and omits some. This sample has around 340,000 clones, with around 93% found just once. Germline V gene sequence: CDR1 SGDLS, CDR2 YYNGEE. Trimming cost V 2 bases and J 4 bases; bases outside gene matches: 6. This CDR3 comprises 15 residues. The J gene is TRBJ1-2, the V gene TRBV9; 9 bases match TRBD1. This TCR was sampled from a human donor. The sequencing sample was made of thymocytes. CDR3 region: CASSVGQGMSYGYTF. CDR3 DNA: TGTGCCAGCAGCGTTGGACAGGGGATGAGCTATGGCTACACCTTC.